Below, 5 T cell receptor beta chains from the same sample are listed, as sequenced in a study of circulating and synovial CD4+ cells in juvenile arthritis. The repertoire was sequenced with immunoSEQ multiplex PCR; TCRdb's copy has only in-frame clones and lacks some. The sample records roughly 32,000 clones, about 95% being singletons. The sequenced material came from CD4+ T cells from blood. The receptor source for this set is a human donor with juvenile idiopathic arthritis.

The chain links TRBV6-1 to TRBJ2-7; the match to TRBD2 covers 9 bases. Germline CDR1 and CDR2: MNHNS and SASEGT. The trim removed 7 bases at V and 0 bases at J, leaving 7 bases unmatched. This CDR3 contains 15 residues. The CDR3 here is CASTMGLAPSYEQYF. CDR3 nucleotide sequence: TGTGCCAGCACGATGGGACTAGCTCCCTCCTACGAGCAGTACTTC.

V gene TRBV13 combines with J gene TRBJ2-1; the match to TRBD2 covers 7 bases. Germline-derived CDR1 and CDR2 are PRHDT and FYEKMQ (reference sequence). The CDR3 spans 24 residues. With 5 bases clipped from V and 10 bases from J, the junction kept 41 bases outside the gene matches. Here the CDR3 DNA reads TGTGCCAGCAGCCACAGCCCTGGGGTTTGGAAAAGCGGAAGAGGGGCTAGCGGCTTAGGGGAGCAGTTCTTC. Protein product: CASSHSPGVWKSGRGASGLGEQFF. Full variable domain (missing parts from reference TRBV13 and TRBJ2-1): AAGVIQSPRHLIKEKRETATLKCYPIPRHDTVYWYQQGPGQDPQFLISFYEKMQSDKGSIPDRFSAQQFSDYHSELNMSSLELGDSALYFCASSHSPGVWKSGRGASGLGEQFFGPGTRLTVL.

CDR3 nucleotides: TGTGCCAGTCGAGGGTTCACTAATGAAAAACTGTTTTTT. The encoded protein is CASRGFTNEKLFF. The chain couples TRBV19 to TRBJ1-4; D call uncertain. Trimming took off 8 bases at V and 2 bases at J, with 9 bases between the two ends. CDR3 length equals 13 residues. The germline gives CDR1 LNHDA, CDR2 SQIVND (reference sequence).

This chain links TRBV6-1 with TRBJ1-1; D remains unclear. Trimming took off 7 bases at V and 4 bases at J, with 16 bases between the two ends. This CDR3 spans 14 amino acids. Germline V CDR1 and CDR2: MNHNS, SASEGT. CDR3 loop: CASNHRIAVTEAFF. The CDR3, as DNA: TGTGCCAGCAATCATCGGATAGCGGTCACTGAAGCTTTCTTT.

This clone was seen just once. The junction departs from germline at one end; a sequencing error may be responsible. Other nucleotide sequences from this sample produce the same CDR3. V is TRBV7-6 and J is TRBJ1-6; D not resolved. The CDR3 sequence is 16 residues long. Looked up from germline, CDR1 is SGHVS and CDR2 is FNYEAQ. The CDR3 coding sequence is TGTGCCAGCAGCGGCGGATTCCCGGAATCCTATTCCCCCCTCCACTTT. Translating it yields CASSGGFPESYSPLHF.